The clone carrying this T cell receptor (beta chain) was seen once. Its target is not known. A single base separates this from a much larger clone, so it may be a read error. As CD8+CD4-CCR7+CD45RA+ cells, naive CD8 T cells were sorted. This specimen comes from a study of molecular identifiers for immune sequencing clone quantification. Study context: Replicates partitioned RNA from about 20,000 or 100,000 naive CD8 cells into five parts, sequencing four. The study's findings and limits: Whereas clones above 20 RNA copies held under 1% of naive-cell molecules, they held over 97% of effector molecules.

The bulk TCR libraries were made with methods described before and with listed TCR primers. TCRdb fed the PCR reads into MiXCR, producing one record per CDR3 protein. The sample consists of under 650,000 distinct CDR3 sequences, less than 20% of them appearing once. This CDR3 contains 14 residues. Germline V gene sequence: CDR1 SEHNR, CDR2 FQNEAQ (reference sequence). This chain joins TRBV7-9 and TRBJ2-2; possibly TRBD1 for D (6 bases). Sequenced sample: naive CD8+ T cells from blood, with Jurkat cell RNA spiked in. Subset specified: FACS-sorted CD8+CD4-CCR7+CD45RA+ naive T cells. The TCR sequence derives from a human donor in good health. Some libraries in this study had Jurkat cell RNA spiked in. CDR3 coding DNA: TGTACCAGCAGCTTCCGGGACAACTCCTGGGAGCTGTTTTTT. It specifies CTSSFRDNSWELFF.